Following are 6 T cell receptor beta chains from one sample sequenced in a study of T cell changes during pregnancy in multiple sclerosis. The assay was immunoSEQ multiplex PCR, and TCRdb's table has in-frame clones only and misses some. The table lists 13,000 to 15,000 clones, roughly 85% of them singletons. Sequences were derived from CD8+ T cells from peripheral blood mononuclear cells, sampled in the first trimester of pregnancy. These receptors were taken from a female donor with multiple sclerosis, enrolled in a pregnancy study.

The chain couples TRBV9 to TRBJ2-3, with D possibly matching TRBD2 (5 bases). Germline V lookup: CDR1 SGDLS, CDR2 YYNGEE. V was trimmed by 2 bases and J by 0 bases, leaving 7 bases between them. The CDR3 runs 14 residues. The CDR3 coding sequence is TGTGCCAGCAGCGTGAGCGGTAGCACAGATACGCAGTATTTT. Its protein is CASSVSGSTDTQYF.

Here the CDR3 DNA reads TGTGCCAGTAGTAAACTACAGGGTTACAACACTGAAGCTTTCTTT. Amino acid sequence: CASSKLQGYNTEAFF. J is TRBJ1-1 and V is TRBV19; tentative D call: TRBD1 (6 bases). Trimming left V 4 bases short and J 2 bases short, with 14 bases between. The germline V gene encodes CDR1 LNHDA and CDR2 SQIVND (reference sequence). The CDR3 is 15 amino acids.

The rearrangement links TRBV27 to TRBJ1-1, with a weak D call TRBD1 (5 bases). The CDR3 is made up of 11 amino acids. Between the trimmed V and J ends, which lost 8 bases and 5 bases, there was a span of 9 bases. Germline V gives CDR1 MNHEY, CDR2 SMNVEV (reference sequence). The CDR3 region is CASLNRTEAFF. CDR3 nucleotides: TGTGCCAGCCTTAACAGGACTGAAGCTTTCTTT.

There are a few counts of this clone. The chain is built from TRBV2 and TRBJ2-7, with TRBD2 matching 7 bases. CDR1 and CDR2 (germline): SNHLY, FYNNEI. CDR3 length: 15 residues. With V trimmed by 3 bases and J by 3 bases, 8 bases remained unmatched. In DNA form, the CDR3 reads TGTGCCAGCAGTGAGATGGCGGGAGAGTTCTACGAGCAGTACTTC. Its protein is CASSEMAGEFYEQYF.

The chain links TRBV5-1 to TRBJ2-3; D is unresolved. This CDR3 is 15 amino acids long. V was pared by 0 bases and J by 1 base, with 9 bases between. Per the germline V gene, CDR1 is SGHRS and CDR2 is YFSETQ. CDR3 amino acids: CASSLGTLGTDTQYF. The CDR3 DNA follows: TGCGCCAGCAGCTTGGGAACTCTGGGCACAGATACGCAGTATTTT.

The rearrangement joins TRBV5-8 to TRBJ2-3; maybe TRBD1 (6 bases). The CDR3 spans 18 residues. The V end was cut by 3 bases, the J end by 0 bases, with 20 bases between. Germline V gene lookup returns CDR1 SGHTS and CDR2 YDEGEE. The DNA of the CDR3 is TGTGCCAGCAGCTACGGGACATCCAGTTACCCTAGCACAGATACGCAGTATTTT. Translated, it gives CASSYGTSSYPSTDTQYF.